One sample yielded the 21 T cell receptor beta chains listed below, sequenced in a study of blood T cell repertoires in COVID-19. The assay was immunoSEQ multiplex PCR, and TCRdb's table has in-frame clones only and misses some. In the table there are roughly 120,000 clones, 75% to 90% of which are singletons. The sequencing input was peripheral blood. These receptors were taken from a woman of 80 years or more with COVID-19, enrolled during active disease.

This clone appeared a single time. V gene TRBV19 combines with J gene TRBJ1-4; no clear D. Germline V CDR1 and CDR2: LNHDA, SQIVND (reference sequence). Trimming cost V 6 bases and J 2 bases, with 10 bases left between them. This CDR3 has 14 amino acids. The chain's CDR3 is CASRSGGTNEKLFF. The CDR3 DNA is TGTGCCAGTAGATCGGGAGGGACTAATGAAAAACTGTTTTTT.

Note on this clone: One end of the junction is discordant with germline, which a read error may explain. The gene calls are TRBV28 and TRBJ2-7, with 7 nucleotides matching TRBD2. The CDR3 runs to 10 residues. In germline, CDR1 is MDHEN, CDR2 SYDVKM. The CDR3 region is CASSKAGLEF. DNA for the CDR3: TGTGCCAGCAGTAAAGCGGGATTGGAATTC.

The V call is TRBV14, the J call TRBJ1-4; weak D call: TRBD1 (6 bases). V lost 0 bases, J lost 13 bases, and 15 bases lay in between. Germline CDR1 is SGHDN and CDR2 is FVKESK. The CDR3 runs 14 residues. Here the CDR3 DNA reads TGTGCCAGCAGCCAAGAATTGGGTAGGGGGAGACTGTTTTTT. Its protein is CASSQELGRGRLFF.

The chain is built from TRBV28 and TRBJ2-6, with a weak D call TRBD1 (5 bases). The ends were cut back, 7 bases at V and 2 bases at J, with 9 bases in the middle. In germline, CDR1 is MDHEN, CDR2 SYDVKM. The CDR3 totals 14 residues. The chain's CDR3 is CASKKTAGANVLTF. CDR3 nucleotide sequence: TGTGCCAGCAAAAAGACAGCTGGGGCCAACGTCCTGACTTTC.

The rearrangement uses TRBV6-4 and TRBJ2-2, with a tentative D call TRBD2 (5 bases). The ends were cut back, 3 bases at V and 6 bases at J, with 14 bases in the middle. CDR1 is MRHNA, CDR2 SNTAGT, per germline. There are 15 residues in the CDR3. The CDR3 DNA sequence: TGTGCCAGCAGTGAAGGGAGTAGGGAGTCCGGGGAGCTGTTTTTT. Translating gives CASSEGSRESGELFF.

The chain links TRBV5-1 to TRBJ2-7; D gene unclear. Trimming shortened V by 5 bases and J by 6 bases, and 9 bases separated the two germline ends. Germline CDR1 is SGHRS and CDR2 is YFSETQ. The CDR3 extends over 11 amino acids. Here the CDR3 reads CASSTATEQYF. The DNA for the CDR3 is TGCGCCAGCAGTACTGCAACCGAGCAGTACTTC.

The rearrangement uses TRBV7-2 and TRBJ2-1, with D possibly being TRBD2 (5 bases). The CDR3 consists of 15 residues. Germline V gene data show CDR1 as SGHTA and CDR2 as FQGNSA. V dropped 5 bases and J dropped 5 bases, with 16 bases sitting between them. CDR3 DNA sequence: TGTGCCAGCAGCCCACCGGTCGGGGTAAACAATGAGCAGTTCTTC. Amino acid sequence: CASSPPVGVNNEQFF.

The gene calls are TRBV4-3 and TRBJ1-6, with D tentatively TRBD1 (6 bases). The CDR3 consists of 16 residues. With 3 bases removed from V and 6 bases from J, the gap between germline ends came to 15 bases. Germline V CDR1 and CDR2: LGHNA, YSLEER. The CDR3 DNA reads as TGCGCCAGCAGCCAGCAACAGGGTTCGTTTAATTCACCCCTCCACTTT. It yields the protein CASSQQQGSFNSPLHF.

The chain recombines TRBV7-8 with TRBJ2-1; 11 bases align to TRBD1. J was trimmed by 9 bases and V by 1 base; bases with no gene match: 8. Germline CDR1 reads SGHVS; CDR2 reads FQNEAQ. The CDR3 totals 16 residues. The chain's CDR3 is CASSLVSRTGGGEQFF. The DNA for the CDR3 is TGTGCCAGCAGCTTAGTATCCCGGACAGGGGGCGGTGAGCAGTTCTTC.

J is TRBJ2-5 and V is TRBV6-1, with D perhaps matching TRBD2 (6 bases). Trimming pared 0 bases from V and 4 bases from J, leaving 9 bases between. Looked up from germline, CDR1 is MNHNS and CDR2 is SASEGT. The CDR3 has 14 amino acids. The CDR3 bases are TGTGCCAGCAGTGAAGCGGGCGGGGTAGAGACCCAGTACTTC. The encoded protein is CASSEAGGVETQYF.

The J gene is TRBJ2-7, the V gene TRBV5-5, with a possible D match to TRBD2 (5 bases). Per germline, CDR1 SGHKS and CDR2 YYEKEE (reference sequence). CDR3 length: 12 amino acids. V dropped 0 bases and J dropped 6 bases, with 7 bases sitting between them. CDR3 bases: TGTGCCAGCAGCTTGGAGGGAGTCGAGCAGTACTTC. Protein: CASSLEGVEQYF.

The CDR3 protein is CASSYRDIQETQYF. The DNA for the CDR3 is TGTGCCAGCAGTTACCGGGACATACAAGAGACCCAGTACTTC. This sequence joins TRBV6-2 or TRBV6-3 and TRBJ2-5; possible D gene TRBD1, 6 bases. The V gene's germline CDR1 is MNHEY and CDR2 SVGEGT. CDR3 length: 14 amino acids. The germline V and J ends were trimmed by 2 bases and 2 bases, with 9 bases remaining between them.

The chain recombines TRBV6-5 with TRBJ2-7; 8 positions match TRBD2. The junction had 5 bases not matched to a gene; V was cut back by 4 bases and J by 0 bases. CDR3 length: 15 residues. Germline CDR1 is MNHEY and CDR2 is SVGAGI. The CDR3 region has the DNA TGTGCCAGCAGTTGGATCAGCGGGGGCTCCTACGAGCAGTACTTC. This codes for CASSWISGGSYEQYF.

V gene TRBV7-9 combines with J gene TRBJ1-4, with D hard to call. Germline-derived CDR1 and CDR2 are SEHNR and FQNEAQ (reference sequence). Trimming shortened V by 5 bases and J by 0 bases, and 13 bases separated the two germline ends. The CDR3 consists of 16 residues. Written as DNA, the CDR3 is TGTGCCAGCAGCGTAGACACCGATGCAACTAATGAAAAACTGTTTTTT. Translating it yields CASSVDTDATNEKLFF.

CDR3 coding DNA: TGTGCCAGCAGCTTAACCGGGACAGACTCCTACGAGCAGTACTTC. Residues: CASSLTGTDSYEQYF. The rearrangement joins TRBV7-2 to TRBJ2-7, with 7 nucleotides matching TRBD1. With V trimmed by 2 bases and J by 0 bases, 4 bases remained unmatched. The CDR3 covers 15 residues. Per germline, CDR1 SGHTA and CDR2 FQGNSA.

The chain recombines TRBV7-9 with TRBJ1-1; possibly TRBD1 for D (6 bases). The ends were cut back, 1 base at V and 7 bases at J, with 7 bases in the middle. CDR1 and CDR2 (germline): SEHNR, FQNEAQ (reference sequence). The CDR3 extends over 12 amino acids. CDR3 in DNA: TGTGCCAGCAGCTTAGGGACAGTTGAAGCTTTCTTT. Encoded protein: CASSLGTVEAFF.

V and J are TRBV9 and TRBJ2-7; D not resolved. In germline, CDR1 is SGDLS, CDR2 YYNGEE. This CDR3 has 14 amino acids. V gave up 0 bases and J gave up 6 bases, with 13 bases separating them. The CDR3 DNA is TGTGCCAGCAGCGTAGTCGCCCTCGGTAGCGAGCAGTACTTC. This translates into CASSVVALGSEQYF.

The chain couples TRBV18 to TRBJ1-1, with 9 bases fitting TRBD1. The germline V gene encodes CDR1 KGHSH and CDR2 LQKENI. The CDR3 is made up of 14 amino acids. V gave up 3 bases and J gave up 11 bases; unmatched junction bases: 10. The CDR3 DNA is TGTGCCAGCTCACCTGGCCAGGGACAGGGTCGCGCTTTCTTT. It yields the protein CASSPGQGQGRAFF.

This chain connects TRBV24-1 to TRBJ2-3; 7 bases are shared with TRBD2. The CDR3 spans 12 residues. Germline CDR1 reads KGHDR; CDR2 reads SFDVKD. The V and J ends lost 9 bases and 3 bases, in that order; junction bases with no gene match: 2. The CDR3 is CATGRETDTQYF. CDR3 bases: TGTGCCACCGGGCGGGAGACAGATACGCAGTATTTT.

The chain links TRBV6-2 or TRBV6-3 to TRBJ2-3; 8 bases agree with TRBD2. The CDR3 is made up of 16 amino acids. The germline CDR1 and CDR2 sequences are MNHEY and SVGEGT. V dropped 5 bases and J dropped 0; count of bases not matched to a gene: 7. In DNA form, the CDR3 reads TGTGCCAGCAGTAAGAGACTAGCGACTAGCACAGATACGCAGTATTTT. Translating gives CASSKRLATSTDTQYF.

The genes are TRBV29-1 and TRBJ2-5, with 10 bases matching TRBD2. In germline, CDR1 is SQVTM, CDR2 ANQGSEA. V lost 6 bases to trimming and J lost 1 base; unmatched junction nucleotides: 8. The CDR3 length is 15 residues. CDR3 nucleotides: TGCAGCGTCGGGAGGGGACTAGCGACCCAAGAGACCCAGTACTTC. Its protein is CSVGRGLATQETQYF.